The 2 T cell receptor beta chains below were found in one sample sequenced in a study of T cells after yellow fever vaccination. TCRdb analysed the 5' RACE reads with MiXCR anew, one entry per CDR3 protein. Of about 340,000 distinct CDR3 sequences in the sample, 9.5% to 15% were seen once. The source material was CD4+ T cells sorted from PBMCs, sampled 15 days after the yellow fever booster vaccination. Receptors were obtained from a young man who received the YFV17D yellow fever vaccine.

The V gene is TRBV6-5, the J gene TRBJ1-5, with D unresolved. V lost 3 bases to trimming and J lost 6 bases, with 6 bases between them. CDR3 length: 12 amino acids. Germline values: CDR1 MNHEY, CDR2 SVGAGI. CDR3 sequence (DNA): TGTGCCAGCAGTTATCTAGGTCAGCCCCAGCATTTT. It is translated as CASSYLGQPQHF.

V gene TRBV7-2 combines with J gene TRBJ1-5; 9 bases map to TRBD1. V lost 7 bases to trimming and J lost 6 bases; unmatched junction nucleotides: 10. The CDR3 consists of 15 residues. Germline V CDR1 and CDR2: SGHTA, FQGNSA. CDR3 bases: TGTGCCAGCACCACTGGGGACAGGGTTGGTCAGCCCCAGCATTTT. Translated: CASTTGDRVGQPQHF.